This TCR beta chain was captured in a study of blood T cell repertoires in COVID-19. As for the study in general: The study drew acute and convalescent COVID-19 samples from the United States, Italy and Spain. In each case, the material was cDNA or gDNA derived from T cells, B-cell-depleted T cells, or PBMCs.

As processed by the authors: Reference gene primer amplification gave estimated nucleated cell counts. Data came from immunoSEQ multiplex PCR; TCRdb stores just in-frame clones and leaves some out. V and J calls and clone size come straight from that table; D and trimming were deduced from the DNA. The sample shows approximately 250,000 clones, 75% to 85% of them seen only once. V was trimmed by 5 bases and J by 5 bases, leaving 6 bases between them. The CDR3 runs to 11 residues. The chain employs TRBV12-3 or TRBV12-4 and TRBJ2-5; D is undetermined. The source of this sequence is a man aged 40-50 years who had recovered from COVID-19. The material sequenced was peripheral blood. The CDR3 loop reads CASSLMETQYF. The CDR3 nucleotides read TGTGCCAGCAGTCTAATGGAGACCCAGTACTTC.